These 9 T cell receptor beta chains share one sample of origin, sequenced in a study of shared clonotypes between healthy human individuals. Cells designated naive CD8 were CD45RO-negative and were positively selected for CCR7, with terminally differentiated effector memory CD45RA+ cells excluded. Clones were sequenced by immunoSEQ multiplex PCR, and TCRdb holds only the in-frame ones, with some missing. Of 1.5 million to 2.5 million clones in the sample, approximately 94% were seen once. Sequencing was carried out using naive CD8+ T cells sorted from blood. These receptors all stem from a man aged 18 to 30 in good health.

The CDR3 DNA follows: TGTGCCAGCAGCTTAGTGTTGCCGGGACAGAGCTCCTACAATGAGCAGTTCTTC. The encoded protein is CASSLVLPGQSSYNEQFF. This rearrangement joins TRBV11-3 to TRBJ2-1, with 7 bases identical to TRBD1. The CDR3 extends over 18 amino acids. Germline V gene lookup returns CDR1 SGHNT and CDR2 YENEEA. V dropped 1 base and J dropped 0; count of bases not matched to a gene: 9.

Concerning this clone itself: Other nucleotide sequences from this sample produce the same CDR3. J is TRBJ2-7 and V is TRBV5-1; TRBD2 is a possible D gene (5 bases). V was clipped by 0 bases and J by 3 bases, with 7 bases between them. The CDR3 runs 13 residues. Germline CDR1 SGHRS, CDR2 YFSETQ. CDR3 residues: CASSLDGVYEQYF. CDR3 nucleotide sequence: TGCGCCAGCAGCTTGGACGGGGTCTACGAGCAGTACTTC.

This rearrangement joins TRBV4-3 to TRBJ2-2; 9 bases fit TRBD2. From germline, CDR1 is LGHNA and CDR2 YSLEER. The length of the CDR3 is 18 residues. The V segment lost 4 bases and the J segment 0 bases; nucleotides outside the gene matches: 9. CDR3 sequence: CASSLLHSGSTNTGELFF. CDR3 sequence (DNA): TGCGCCAGCAGCCTGTTACATAGCGGGAGCACGAACACCGGGGAGCTGTTTTTT.

With respect to this clone: The sample holds other DNA sequences that translate to the same CDR3. This chain's CDR3 is CASSLSPLDTQYF. The DNA for the CDR3 is TGTGCCAGCAGTTTATCTCCCCTTGATACGCAGTATTTT. The rearrangement links TRBV27 to TRBJ2-3; D gene unclear. The germline V gene encodes CDR1 MNHEY and CDR2 SMNVEV (reference sequence). The CDR3 covers 13 residues. V was clipped by 0 bases and J by 6 bases, with 7 bases between them.

The chain has TRBV5-1 and TRBJ2-3, with D possibly being TRBD2 (5 bases). Germline CDR1 reads SGHRS; CDR2 reads YFSETQ. The CDR3 extends over 18 amino acids. Trimming pared 0 bases from V and 4 bases from J, leaving 21 bases between. CDR3 protein: CASSLAEVGVIMSDTQYF. In nucleotides, the CDR3 is TGCGCCAGCAGCTTGGCGGAAGTGGGAGTCATAATGTCAGATACGCAGTATTTT.

V gene TRBV5-6 combines with J gene TRBJ1-3, with TRBD1 matching 11 bases. From germline, CDR1 is SGHDT and CDR2 YYEEEE. The CDR3 extends over 16 amino acids. Unmatched junction bases numbered 5, after V lost 4 bases and J lost 2 bases. The CDR3 DNA follows: TGTGCCAGCAGCGACTCGGACAGGGGGCCTGGAAACACCATATATTTT. This translates into CASSDSDRGPGNTIYF.

The rearrangement joins TRBV6-5 to TRBJ1-5; possible D gene TRBD1, 5 bases. The CDR3 covers 13 residues. Germline CDR1 and CDR2: MNHEY and SVGAGI. V was clipped by 8 bases and J by 0 bases, with 8 bases between them. CDR3 nucleotides: TGTGCCAGCTCGACAGTTAGCAATCAGCCCCAGCATTTT. Amino acid sequence: CASSTVSNQPQHF.

This clone appeared once. This chain uses TRBV6-5 with TRBJ2-5; D is unclear. Germline V gives CDR1 MNHEY, CDR2 SVGAGI. This CDR3 comprises 14 residues. Trimming removed 2 bases from V and 2 bases from J, with 9 bases in between. The CDR3 reads CASSYLSQQETQYF. The CDR3 DNA is TGTGCCAGCAGTTACCTCTCCCAACAAGAGACCCAGTACTTC.

The chain employs TRBV7-6 and TRBJ2-2, with D possibly being TRBD2 (5 bases). Trimming pared 5 bases from V and 4 bases from J, leaving 17 bases between. Germline assignment: CDR1 SGHVS and CDR2 FNYEAQ. CDR3 length: 16 amino acids. The CDR3 nucleotides are TGTGCCAGCAGCCCTGGAGGAGTTTTTCTCACCGGGGAGCTGTTTTTT. Translation gives CASSPGGVFLTGELFF.